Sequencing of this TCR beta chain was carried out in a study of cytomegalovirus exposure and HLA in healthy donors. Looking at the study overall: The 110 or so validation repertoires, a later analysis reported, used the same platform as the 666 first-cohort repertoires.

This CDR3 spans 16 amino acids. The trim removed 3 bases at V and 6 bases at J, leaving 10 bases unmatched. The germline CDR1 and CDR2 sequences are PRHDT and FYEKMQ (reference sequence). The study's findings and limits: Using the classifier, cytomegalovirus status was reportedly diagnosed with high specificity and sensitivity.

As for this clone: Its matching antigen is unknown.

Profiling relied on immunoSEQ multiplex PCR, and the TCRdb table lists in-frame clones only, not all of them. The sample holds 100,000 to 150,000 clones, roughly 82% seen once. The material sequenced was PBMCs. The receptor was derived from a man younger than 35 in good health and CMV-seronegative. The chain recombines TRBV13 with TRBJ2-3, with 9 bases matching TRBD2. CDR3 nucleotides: TGTGCCAGCAGCTTCATCCTAGCGGGGACCAGCGATACGCAGTATTTT. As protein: CASSFILAGTSDTQYF.